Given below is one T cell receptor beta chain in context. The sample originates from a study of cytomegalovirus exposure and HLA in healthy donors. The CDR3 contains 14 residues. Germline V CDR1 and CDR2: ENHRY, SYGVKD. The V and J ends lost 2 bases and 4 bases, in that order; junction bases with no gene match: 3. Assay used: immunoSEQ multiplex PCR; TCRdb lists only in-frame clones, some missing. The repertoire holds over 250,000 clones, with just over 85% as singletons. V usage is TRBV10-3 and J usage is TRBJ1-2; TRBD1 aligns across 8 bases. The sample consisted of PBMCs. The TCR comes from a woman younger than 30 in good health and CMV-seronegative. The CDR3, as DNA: TGTGCCATCAGTGAGGGGGGACAGGCCTATGGCTACACCTTC. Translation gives CAISEGGQAYGYTF.